Sequencing of this TCR beta chain was carried out in a study of shared clonotypes between healthy human individuals. Germline values: CDR1 SGHAT, CDR2 FQNNGV. After removal of 5 bases from V and 4 bases from J, the junction contained 11 bases not matched to a gene. This CDR3 region has 16 residues. Every subset's genomic DNA went evenly onto several immunoSEQ plates. Sequenced by immunoSEQ multiplex PCR; TCRdb stores in-frame clones only, minus some. The repertoire holds some 2.1 million clones, with 95% as singletons. The sequenced material came from naive CD4+ T cells sorted from blood. Stated subset: CD45RA+ positively selected. V and J are TRBV11-2 and TRBJ2-7; 10 nucleotides align to TRBD2. The receptor was isolated from a man in his late teens or twenties in good health. The CDR3 region has the DNA TGTGCCAGCAGCGCCGTCAGCGGGAGGGTTTGGTACGAGCAGTACTTC. Protein product: CASSAVSGRVWYEQYF.